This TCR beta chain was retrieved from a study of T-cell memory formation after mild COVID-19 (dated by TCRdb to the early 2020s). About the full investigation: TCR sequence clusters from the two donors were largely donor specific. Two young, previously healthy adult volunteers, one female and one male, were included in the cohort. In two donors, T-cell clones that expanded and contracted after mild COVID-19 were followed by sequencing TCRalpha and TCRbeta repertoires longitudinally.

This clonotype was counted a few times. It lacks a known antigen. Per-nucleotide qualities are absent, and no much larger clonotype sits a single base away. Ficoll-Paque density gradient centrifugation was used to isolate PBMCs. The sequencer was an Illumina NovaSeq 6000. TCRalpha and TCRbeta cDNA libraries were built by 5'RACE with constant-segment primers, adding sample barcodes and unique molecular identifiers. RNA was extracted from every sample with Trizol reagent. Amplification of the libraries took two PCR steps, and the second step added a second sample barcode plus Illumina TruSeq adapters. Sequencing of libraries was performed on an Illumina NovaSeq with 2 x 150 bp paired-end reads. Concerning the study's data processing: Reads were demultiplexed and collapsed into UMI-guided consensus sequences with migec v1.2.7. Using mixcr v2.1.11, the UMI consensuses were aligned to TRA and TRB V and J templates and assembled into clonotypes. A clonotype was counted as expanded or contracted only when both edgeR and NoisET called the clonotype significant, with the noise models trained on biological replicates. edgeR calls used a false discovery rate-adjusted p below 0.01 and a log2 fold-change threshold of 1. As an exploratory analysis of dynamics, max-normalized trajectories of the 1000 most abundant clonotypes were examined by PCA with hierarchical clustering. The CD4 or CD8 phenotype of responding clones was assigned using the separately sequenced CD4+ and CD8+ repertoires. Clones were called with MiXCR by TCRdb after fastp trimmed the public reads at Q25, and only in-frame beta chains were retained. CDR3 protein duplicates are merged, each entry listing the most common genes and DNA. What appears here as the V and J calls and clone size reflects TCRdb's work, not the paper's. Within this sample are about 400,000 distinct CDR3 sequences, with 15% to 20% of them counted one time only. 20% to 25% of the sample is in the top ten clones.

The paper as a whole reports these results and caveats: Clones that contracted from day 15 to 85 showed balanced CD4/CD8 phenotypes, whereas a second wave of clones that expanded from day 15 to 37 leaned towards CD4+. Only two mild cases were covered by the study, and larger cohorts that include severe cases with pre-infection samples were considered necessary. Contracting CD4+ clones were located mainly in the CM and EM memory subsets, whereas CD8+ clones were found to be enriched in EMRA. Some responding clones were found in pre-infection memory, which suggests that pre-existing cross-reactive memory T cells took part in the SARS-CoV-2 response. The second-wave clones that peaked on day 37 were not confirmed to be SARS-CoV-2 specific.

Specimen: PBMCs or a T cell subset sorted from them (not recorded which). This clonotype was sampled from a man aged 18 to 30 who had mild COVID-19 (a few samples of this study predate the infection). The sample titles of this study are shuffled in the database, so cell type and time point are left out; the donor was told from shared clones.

The CDR3 in this case is CASSENSEVETQYF. At the DNA level, the sequence is TGTGCCAGCAGCGAAAACTCAGAAGTGGAGACCCAGTACTTC. This sequence uses TRBV2 and TRBJ2-5; no D gene can be assigned with confidence. V and J are truncated by 6 bases and 5 bases respectively, leaving an intervening sequence of 16 bases. The germline V gene specifies SNHLY as CDR1 and FYNNEI as CDR2. The CDR3 holds 14 amino acids from the cysteine to the phenylalanine. Only the CDR3 DNA is retained, 42 bases long and in frame from the first base.